A selection of T cell receptor beta chains follows, all from one sample in a study of response to subunit inactivated influenza vaccine. TCRdb used MiXCR to reprocess the RT-PCR reads, holding one entry per CDR3 protein. The repertoire holds about 650,000 distinct CDR3 sequences, with about 15% as singletons. The specimen was PBMCs from blood, collected 14 to 15 days before vaccination. The receptors shown here come from a middle-aged man who received an inactivated influenza vaccine. The conserved cysteine and the conserved F or W are not part of the CDR3 here.

j_call v_call cdr3_aa
TRBJ2-7 TRBV12-3/TRBV12-4 ASRRTGGYSYEQY
TRBJ2-5 TRBV29-1 SVADGGKETQY
TRBJ1-5 TRBV7-9 ASSETGNGQPQH
TRBJ1-2 TRBV11-2 ASSSNRQGANYGYT
TRBJ1-4 TRBV6-1 ASSTGSGGEKLF
TRBJ2-5 TRBV11-2 ASTVGRGGQETQY
TRBJ1-1 TRBV29-1 SVKGAGKAF
TRBJ1-5 TRBV28 ASRYGTGGNQPQH
TRBJ1-1 TRBV7-9 ASSLGGQPNTEAF
TRBJ2-5 TRBV4-3 ASSQGSTGSETQY
TRBJ2-1 TRBV6-5 ASSYTSGTGEQF
TRBJ2-2 TRBV9 ASTGGTNTGELF
TRBJ2-5 TRBV21-1 ASSKAHPRDYQETQY
TRBJ2-3 TRBV5-1 ASSLVWTSGSIDTQY
TRBJ1-4 TRBV10-3 AIQPDGARNEKLF
TRBJ1-1 TRBV6-2/TRBV6-3 ASRETGLHTEAF
TRBJ2-3 TRBV4-2 ASSAGHGTDTQY
TRBJ2-5 TRBV28 ASTRLAGLQETHY
TRBJ2-3 TRBV5-1 ASRRGTSGIYTDTQY
TRBJ2-1 TRBV7-2 ASSRTSGNYNEQF
TRBJ2-2 TRBV12-3/TRBV12-4 ASSLGTRELF
TRBJ2-1 TRBV3-1 ASSRAGLAGRSEQF
TRBJ1-5 TRBV28 ASSWGDHQPQH
TRBJ1-3 TRBV10-3 AISEGGNTIY
TRBJ1-2 TRBV29-1 SVAGQGIYYGYT
TRBJ2-3 TRBV6-5 ASSYRVPHTDTQY
TRBJ2-1 TRBV20-1 SARDPSGSSYNEQF
TRBJ2-1 TRBV27 ASRESGSRYNEQF
TRBJ2-1 TRBV5-1 ASSFGGRREIQF
TRBJ2-5 TRBV20-1 SAGPMGQGPQETQY
TRBJ2-7 TRBV4-2 ASSLAGGGDYEQY
TRBJ2-7 TRBV6-6 ASSYYEGGREY
TRBJ2-5 TRBV24-1 ATSDFPPRDSNQETQY
TRBJ1-3 TRBV30 AWSSTGGSSGNTIY
TRBJ2-1 TRBV18 ASSPSRGGLGNEQF
TRBJ2-7 TRBV5-1 ASSLEWGSRYEQY
TRBJ2-1 TRBV20-1 SAIGGGTSGGNEQF
TRBJ2-7 TRBV10-3 AISAGTGAYEQY
TRBJ2-5 TRBV29-1 SVDGLAGQETQY
TRBJ2-7 TRBV9 ASSVMPSGSYEQY
TRBJ1-6 TRBV20-1 SASSRAGANSPLH
TRBJ2-7 TRBV29-1 SVLGTSNYEQY
TRBJ2-3 TRBV4-3 ASSQDPPPRSTDTQY
TRBJ2-5 TRBV29-1 SVEVLGRETQY
TRBJ2-3 TRBV5-1 ASSLPLAGGTDTQY
TRBJ1-1 TRBV9 ASSWGTVNTEAF
TRBJ2-1 TRBV19 ASSRITSGSFYNEQF
TRBJ1-1 TRBV18 ASSPHRDTEAF
TRBJ2-5 TRBV5-1 ASSLVRIDQETQY
TRBJ2-5 TRBV5-1 ASSTSAGVETQY
TRBJ2-2 TRBV9 ASTGTGNTGELF
TRBJ1-1 TRBV5-1 ASSWAGVEGTEAF
TRBJ2-3 TRBV7-9 ASSAGGGGGTDTQY
TRBJ1-5 TRBV19 ASSMVADSNQPQH